This T cell receptor (beta chain) was identified during a study of T cell responses to AZD1222 COVID-19 vaccine. Study-level results: No day 14 peak samples; only post-peak repertoires were characterized. Most donors were white British and more were female, and clonal diversity was possibly underestimated.

This clone was recorded only once. Antigen specificity is unknown. There are 12 residues in the CDR3. Germline V CDR1 and CDR2: MNHEY, SVGEGT. Trimming took 4 bases from V and 3 from J, leaving 6 bases between them. Second-dose groups at about 4 or about 12 weeks were pooled. This table comes from immunoSEQ multiplex PCR, and its TCRdb copy is limited to in-frame clones, with some not included. The profile covers around 83,000 clones, with approximately 90% appearing a single time and about 5% taken by the ten largest. Source: peripheral blood, taken 28 days after the second AZD1222 dose. This TCR was recovered from an adult who received the AZD1222 COVID-19 vaccine. The chain employs TRBV6-2 or TRBV6-3 and TRBJ1-1; D is unresolved. DNA of the CDR3: TGTGCCAGCAGTTCGTCTTACACTGAAGCTTTCTTT. Translated, it gives CASSSSYTEAFF.